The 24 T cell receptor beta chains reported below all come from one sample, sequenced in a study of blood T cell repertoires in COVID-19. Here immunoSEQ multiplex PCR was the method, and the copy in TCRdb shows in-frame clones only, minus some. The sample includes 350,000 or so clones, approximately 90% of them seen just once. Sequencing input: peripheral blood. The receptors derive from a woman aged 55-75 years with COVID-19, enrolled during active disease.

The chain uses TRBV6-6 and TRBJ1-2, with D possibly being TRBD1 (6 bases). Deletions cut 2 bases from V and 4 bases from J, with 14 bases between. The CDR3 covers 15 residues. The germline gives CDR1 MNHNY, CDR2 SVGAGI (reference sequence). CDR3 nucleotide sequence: TGTGCCAGCAGTTACGCTGGGGACACCCGCTATGGCTACACCTTC. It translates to CASSYAGDTRYGYTF.

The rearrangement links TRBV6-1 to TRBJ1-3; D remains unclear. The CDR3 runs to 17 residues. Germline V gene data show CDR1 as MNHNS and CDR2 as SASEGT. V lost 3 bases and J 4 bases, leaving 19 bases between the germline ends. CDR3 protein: CASSDLDRVASGNTIYF. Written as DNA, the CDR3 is TGTGCCAGCAGTGATCTTGATCGGGTGGCCTCCGGAAACACCATATATTTT.

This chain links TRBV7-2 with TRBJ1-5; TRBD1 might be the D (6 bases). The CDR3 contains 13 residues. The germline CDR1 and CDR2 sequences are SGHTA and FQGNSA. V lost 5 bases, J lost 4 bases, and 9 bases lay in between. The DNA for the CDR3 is TGTGCCAGCAGCATGGACAGAAATCAGCCCCAGCATTTT. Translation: CASSMDRNQPQHF.

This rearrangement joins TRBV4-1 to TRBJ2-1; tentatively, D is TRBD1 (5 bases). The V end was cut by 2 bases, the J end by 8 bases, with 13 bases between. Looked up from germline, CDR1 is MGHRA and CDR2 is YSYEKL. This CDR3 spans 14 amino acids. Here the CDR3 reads CASSQTTAKYEQFF. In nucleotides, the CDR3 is TGCGCCAGCAGCCAAACGACAGCCAAGTATGAGCAGTTCTTC.

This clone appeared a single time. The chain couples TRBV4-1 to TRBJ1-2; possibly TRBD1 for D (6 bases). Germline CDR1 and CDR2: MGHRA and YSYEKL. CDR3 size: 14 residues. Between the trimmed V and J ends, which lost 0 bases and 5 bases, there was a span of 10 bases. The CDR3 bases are TGCGCCAGCAGCCAAGAGGGGGACATATATGGCTACACCTTC. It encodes CASSQEGDIYGYTF.

CDR3 DNA: TGTGCCAGCAGCCATATGACTAGCGGGGGGGACAATGAGCAGTTCTTC. It translates to CASSHMTSGGDNEQFF. The gene calls are TRBV5-6 and TRBJ2-1; TRBD2 matches at 14 bases. J gave up 5 bases and V 4 bases, and 5 bases lay outside the gene matches. CDR3 length: 16 residues. The germline V gene has CDR1 SGHDT and CDR2 YYEEEE.

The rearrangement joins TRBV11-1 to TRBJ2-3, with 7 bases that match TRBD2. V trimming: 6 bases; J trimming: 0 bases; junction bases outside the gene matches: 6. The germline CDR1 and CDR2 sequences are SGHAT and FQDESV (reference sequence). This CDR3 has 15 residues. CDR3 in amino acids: CASSFLAASTDTQYF. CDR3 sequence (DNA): TGTGCCAGCAGTTTCCTAGCGGCCAGCACAGATACGCAGTATTTT.

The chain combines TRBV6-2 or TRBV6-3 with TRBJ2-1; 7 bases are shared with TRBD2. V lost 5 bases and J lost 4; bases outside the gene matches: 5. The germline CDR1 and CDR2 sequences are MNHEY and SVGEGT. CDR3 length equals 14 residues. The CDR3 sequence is CASSGGTIYNEQFF. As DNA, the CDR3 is TGTGCCAGCAGTGGGGGGACTATATACAATGAGCAGTTCTTC.

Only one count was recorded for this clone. CDR3 protein: CASSSERYGYTF. In DNA, the CDR3 is TGCGCCAGCAGCTCGGAGAGGTATGGCTACACCTTC. The chain carries TRBV5-1 and TRBJ1-2; D is uncertain. Germline V gives CDR1 SGHRS, CDR2 YFSETQ. The CDR3 covers 12 residues. The V and J ends lost 3 bases and 5 bases respectively, with 8 bases between them.

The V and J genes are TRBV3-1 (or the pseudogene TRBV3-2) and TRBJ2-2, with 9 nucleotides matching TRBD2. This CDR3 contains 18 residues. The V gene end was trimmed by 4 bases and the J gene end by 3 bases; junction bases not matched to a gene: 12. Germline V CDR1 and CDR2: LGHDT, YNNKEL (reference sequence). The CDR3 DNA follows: TGTGCCAGCAGCCCGGGGCGGGGGGGCGGAGTCCACACCGGGGAGCTGTTTTTT. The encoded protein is CASSPGRGGGVHTGELFF.

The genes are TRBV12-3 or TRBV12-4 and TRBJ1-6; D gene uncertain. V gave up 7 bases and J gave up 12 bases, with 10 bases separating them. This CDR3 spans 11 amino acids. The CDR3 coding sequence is TGTGCCAGCATCGAGAATAGACCCCTCCACTTT. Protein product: CASIENRPLHF.

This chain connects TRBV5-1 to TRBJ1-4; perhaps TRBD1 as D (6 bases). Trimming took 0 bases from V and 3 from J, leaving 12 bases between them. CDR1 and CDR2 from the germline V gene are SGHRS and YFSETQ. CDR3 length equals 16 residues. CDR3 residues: CASSLVPTGSNEKLFF. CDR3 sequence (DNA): TGCGCCAGCAGCTTGGTACCGACAGGTTCTAATGAAAAACTGTTTTTT.

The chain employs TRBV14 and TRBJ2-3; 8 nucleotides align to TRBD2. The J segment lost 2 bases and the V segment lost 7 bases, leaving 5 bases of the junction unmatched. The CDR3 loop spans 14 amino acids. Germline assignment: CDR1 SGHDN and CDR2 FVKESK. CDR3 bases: TGTGCCAGCAAGACTAGCGAGCACACAGATACGCAGTATTTT. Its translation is CASKTSEHTDTQYF.

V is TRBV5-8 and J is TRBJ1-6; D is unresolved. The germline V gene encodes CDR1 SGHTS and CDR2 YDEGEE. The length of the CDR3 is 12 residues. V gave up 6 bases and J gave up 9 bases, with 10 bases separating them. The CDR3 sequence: CASKRPGSPLHF. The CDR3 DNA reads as TGTGCCAGCAAAAGGCCGGGTTCACCCCTCCACTTT.

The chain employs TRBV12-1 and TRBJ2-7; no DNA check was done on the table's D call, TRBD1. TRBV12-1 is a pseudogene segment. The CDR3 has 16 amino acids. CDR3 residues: CASSFAPTGITYEQYF. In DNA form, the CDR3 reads TGTGCCAGCAGCTTTGCGCCGACAGGGATCACCTACGAGCAGTACTTC.

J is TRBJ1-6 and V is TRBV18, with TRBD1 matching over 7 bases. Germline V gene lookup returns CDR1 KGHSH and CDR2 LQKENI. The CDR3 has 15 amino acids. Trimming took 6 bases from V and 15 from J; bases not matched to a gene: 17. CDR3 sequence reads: CASSYPGQYNSGLHF. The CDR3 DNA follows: TGTGCCAGCTCGTACCCGGGACAGTATAATTCAGGCCTCCACTTT.

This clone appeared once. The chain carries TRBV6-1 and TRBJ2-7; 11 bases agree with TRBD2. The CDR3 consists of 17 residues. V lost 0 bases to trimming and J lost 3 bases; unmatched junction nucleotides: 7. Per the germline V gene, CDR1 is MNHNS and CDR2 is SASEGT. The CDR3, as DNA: TGTGCCAGCAGTGAAGCGCTTGTGACTAGCGGGGTCTACGAGCAGTACTTC. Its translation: CASSEALVTSGVYEQYF.

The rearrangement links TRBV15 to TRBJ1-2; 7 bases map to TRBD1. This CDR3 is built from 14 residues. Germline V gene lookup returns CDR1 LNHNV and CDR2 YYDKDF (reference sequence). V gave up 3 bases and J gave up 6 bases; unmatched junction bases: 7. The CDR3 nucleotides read TGTGCCACCAGCAGTGGGCTTACAGGGGATGGCTACACCTTC. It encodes CATSSGLTGDGYTF.

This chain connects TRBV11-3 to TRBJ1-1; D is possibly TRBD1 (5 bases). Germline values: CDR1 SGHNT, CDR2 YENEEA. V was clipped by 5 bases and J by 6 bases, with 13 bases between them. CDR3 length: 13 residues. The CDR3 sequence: CASSVMWGAEAFF. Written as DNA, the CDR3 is TGTGCCAGCAGCGTCATGTGGGGCGCTGAAGCTTTCTTT.

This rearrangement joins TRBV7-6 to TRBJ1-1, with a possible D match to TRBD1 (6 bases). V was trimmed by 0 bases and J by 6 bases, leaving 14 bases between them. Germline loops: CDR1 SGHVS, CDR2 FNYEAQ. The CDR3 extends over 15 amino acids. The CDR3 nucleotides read TGTGCCAGCAGCTTAGCCCTAGGGACAAGATCTGAAGCTTTCTTT. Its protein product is CASSLALGTRSEAFF.

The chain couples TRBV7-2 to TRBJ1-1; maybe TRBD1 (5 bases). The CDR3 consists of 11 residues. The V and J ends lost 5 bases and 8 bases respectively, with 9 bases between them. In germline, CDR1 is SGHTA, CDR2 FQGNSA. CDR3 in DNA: TGTGCCAGCAGCCCCGGACACGAAGCTTTCTTT. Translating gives CASSPGHEAFF.

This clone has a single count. CDR3 residues: CAILLGAGERYGYTF. CDR3 sequence (DNA): TGTGCCATTCTCTTAGGGGCAGGGGAGCGGTATGGCTACACCTTC. The chain employs TRBV28 and TRBJ1-2, with TRBD1 as a possible D gene (6 bases). Trimming took off 10 bases at V and 5 bases at J, with 23 bases between the two ends. Germline V gives CDR1 MDHEN, CDR2 SYDVKM. CDR3 size: 15 residues.

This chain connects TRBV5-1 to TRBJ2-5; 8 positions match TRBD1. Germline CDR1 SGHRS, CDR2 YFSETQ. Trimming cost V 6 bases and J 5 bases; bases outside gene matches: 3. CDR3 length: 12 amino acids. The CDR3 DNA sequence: TGCGCCAGCACAAGACAGGGGGAGACCCAGTACTTC. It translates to CASTRQGETQYF.

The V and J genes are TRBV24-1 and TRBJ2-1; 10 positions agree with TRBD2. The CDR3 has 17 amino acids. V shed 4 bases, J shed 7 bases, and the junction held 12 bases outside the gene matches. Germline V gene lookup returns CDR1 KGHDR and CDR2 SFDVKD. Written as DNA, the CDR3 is TGTGCCACCAGTGACCCCCCTAGGACTAGCGGAATAAATGAGCAGTTCTTC. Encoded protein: CATSDPPRTSGINEQFF.